This entry is about one TCR beta chain. This entry belongs to a study of blood T cell repertoires in COVID-19. TCRdb keeps only in-frame clones here, not all; method: immunoSEQ multiplex PCR. The profile shows some 200,000 clones, around nine tenths of them singletons. Participant-reported clinical history was the basis for cohort assignment. The CDR3 loop spans 14 amino acids. Unmatched junction bases numbered 3, after V lost 4 bases and J lost 2 bases. The V gene's germline CDR1 is LNHDA and CDR2 SQIVND (reference sequence). The sequenced sample was PBMCs or T cells enriched from blood (not recorded which). The sequence was collected from a woman in her late teens or twenties who had recovered from COVID-19. The rearrangement uses TRBV19 and TRBJ2-7; 9 bases match TRBD2. This CDR3 is CASSRASGAYEQYF. DNA of the CDR3: TGTGCCAGTAGTAGGGCTAGCGGGGCCTACGAGCAGTACTTC.